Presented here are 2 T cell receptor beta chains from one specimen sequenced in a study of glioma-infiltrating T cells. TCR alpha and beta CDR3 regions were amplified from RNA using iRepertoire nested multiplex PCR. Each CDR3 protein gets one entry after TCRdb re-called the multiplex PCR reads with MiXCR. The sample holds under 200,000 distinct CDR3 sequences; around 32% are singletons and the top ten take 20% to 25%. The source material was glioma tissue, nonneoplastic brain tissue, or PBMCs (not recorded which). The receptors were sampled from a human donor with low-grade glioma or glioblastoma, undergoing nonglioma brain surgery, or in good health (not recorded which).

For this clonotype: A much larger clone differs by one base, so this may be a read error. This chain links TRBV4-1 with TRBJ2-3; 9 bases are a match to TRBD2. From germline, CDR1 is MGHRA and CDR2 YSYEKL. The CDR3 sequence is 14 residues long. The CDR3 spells CASRLTSGGGHVFF. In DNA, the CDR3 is TGCGCCAGCAGGCTGACTAGCGGAGGGGGCCATGTTTTTTTT.

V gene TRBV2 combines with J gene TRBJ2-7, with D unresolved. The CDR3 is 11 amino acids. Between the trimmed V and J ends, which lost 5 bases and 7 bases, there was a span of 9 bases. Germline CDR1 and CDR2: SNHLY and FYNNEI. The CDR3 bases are TGTGCCAGCAGTCAGCATGAAGAGCAGTACTTC. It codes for CASSQHEEQYF.